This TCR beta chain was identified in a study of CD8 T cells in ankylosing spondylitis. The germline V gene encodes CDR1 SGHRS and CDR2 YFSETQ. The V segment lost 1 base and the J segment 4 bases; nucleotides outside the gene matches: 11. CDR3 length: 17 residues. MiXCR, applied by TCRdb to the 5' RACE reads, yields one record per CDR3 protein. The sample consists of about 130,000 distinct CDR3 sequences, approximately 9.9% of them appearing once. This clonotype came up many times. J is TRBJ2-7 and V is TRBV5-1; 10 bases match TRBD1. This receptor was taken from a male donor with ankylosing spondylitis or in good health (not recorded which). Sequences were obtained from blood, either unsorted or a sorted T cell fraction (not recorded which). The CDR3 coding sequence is TGCGCCAGCAGCTTGCGGGGTGCCGGGACAGGGGAATACGAGCAGTACTTC. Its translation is CASSLRGAGTGEYEQYF.